The source of this T cell receptor beta chain is a study of Ad26.COV2.S vaccination and SARS-CoV-2 variants. Across the whole study: Donor had been placed in the Ad26.COV2.S arm of the COV1001 trial. Intramuscular Ad26.COV2.S doses were given once or twice, 56 days apart.

Treatment meaning: 15 to 20 received Ad26.COV2.S at low or high dose, single or two shots; five or six received placebo; per-sample allocation not given. Collection of the samples took place on day 63 after the first injection of vaccine or placebo. TCRdb keeps only in-frame clones here, not all; method: immunoSEQ multiplex PCR. The sample yields around 400,000 clones, approximately 92% seen once. V lost 2 bases, J lost 6 bases, and 14 bases lay in between. The CDR3 extends over 15 amino acids. Per the germline V gene, CDR1 is SGHNT and CDR2 is YYREEE (reference sequence). Whole-study results and caveats: The breadth of spike-specific CD8+ and CD4+ T cell responses after vaccination was reportedly substantial. Whether participants received vaccine or placebo, their non-spike TCR breadth was similar.

About this clone: The antigen remains undetermined.

The sequencing here drew on peripheral blood, taken in a trial of Ad26.COV2.S vaccine versus placebo. This clonotype was obtained from a person aged 18-60 years who received the Ad26.COV2.S COVID-19 vaccine or a placebo. V is TRBV5-4 and J is TRBJ2-2, with D tentatively TRBD2 (6 bases). Written as DNA, the CDR3 is TGTGCCAGCAGCTTTGCTCCCGGGAGAGCCGGGGAGCTGTTTTTT. It translates to CASSFAPGRAGELFF.